Shown below are 5 T cell receptor beta chains from a single sample sequenced in a study of technical replicates of blood from four donors. Assay used: immunoSEQ multiplex PCR; TCRdb lists only in-frame clones, some missing. The data contain 15,000 to 17,000 clones, 65% to 90% of them singletons. Material: PBMCs. These receptor sequences come from a human donor in good health.

The CDR3 sequence is CAISEVGGSIQSYNEQFF. DNA for the CDR3: TGTGCCATCAGTGAAGTGGGCGGGAGTATACAGTCCTACAATGAGCAGTTCTTC. The gene calls are TRBV10-3 and TRBJ2-1, with 7 bases identical to TRBD2. The CDR3 consists of 18 residues. Looked up from germline, CDR1 is ENHRY and CDR2 is SYGVKD. V was clipped by 3 bases and J by 1 base; unmatched bases: 12.

This sequence joins TRBV19 and TRBJ1-5, with D maybe TRBD1 (6 bases). The V gene lost 1 base and the J gene lost 0 bases, with 16 bases spanning the gap. This CDR3 spans 18 amino acids. Germline V lookup: CDR1 LNHDA, CDR2 SQIVND (reference sequence). DNA of the CDR3: TGTGCCAGTAGTATAGCGAGGATGGACAGTTATAGCAATCAGCCCCAGCATTTT. It codes for CASSIARMDSYSNQPQHF.

The chain combines TRBV23-1 with TRBJ1-1; D not certain. TRBV23-1 is annotated as an ORF whose role is uncertain. This CDR3 spans 17 amino acids. V lost 2 bases and J lost 6, with 22 bases in between. CDR3 bases: TGCGCCAGCAGTCAACCCACCCCTTCGTCAAAGCGCGCTGAAGCTTTCTTT. As protein: CASSQPTPSSKRAEAFF.

The chain employs TRBV27 and TRBJ1-5, with TRBD1 matching 10 bases. CDR1 and CDR2 (germline): MNHEY, SMNVEV (reference sequence). V shed 5 bases and J 7 bases; nucleotides not matched to a gene: 5. The CDR3 is 14 residues long. The chain's CDR3 is CASSQTGGDQPQHF. The CDR3 coding sequence is TGTGCCAGCAGTCAGACAGGGGGCGACCAGCCCCAGCATTTT.

The chain recombines TRBV5-1 with TRBJ1-4; D uncertain. V lost 2 bases to trimming and J lost 0 bases, with 5 bases between them. The germline V gene encodes CDR1 SGHRS and CDR2 YFSETQ. The length of the CDR3 is 14 residues. In DNA form, the CDR3 reads TGCGCCAGCAGCTTCGGTGCAACTAATGAAAAACTGTTTTTT. It specifies CASSFGATNEKLFF.